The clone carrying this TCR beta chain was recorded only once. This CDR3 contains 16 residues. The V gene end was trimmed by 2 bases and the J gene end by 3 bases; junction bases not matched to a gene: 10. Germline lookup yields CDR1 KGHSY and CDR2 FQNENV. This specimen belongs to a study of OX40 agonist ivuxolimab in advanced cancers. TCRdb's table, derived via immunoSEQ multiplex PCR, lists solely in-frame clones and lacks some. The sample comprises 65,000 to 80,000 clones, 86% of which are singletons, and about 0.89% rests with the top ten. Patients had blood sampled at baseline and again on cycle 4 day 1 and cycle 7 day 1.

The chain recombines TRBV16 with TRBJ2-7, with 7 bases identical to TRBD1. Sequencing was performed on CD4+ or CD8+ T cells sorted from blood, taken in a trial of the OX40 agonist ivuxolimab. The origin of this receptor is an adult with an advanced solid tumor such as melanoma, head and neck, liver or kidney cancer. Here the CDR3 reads CASSQPPTGVNYEQYF. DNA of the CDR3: TGTGCCAGCAGCCAACCTCCTACAGGGGTAAACTACGAGCAGTACTTC.